The 21 T cell receptor beta chains in this list originate from one sample, sequenced in a study of T-cell reconstitution after alpha-beta-depleted transplantation in children. Molecular barcoding with unique molecular identifiers was used for the TCRbeta library. MiXCR, run by TCRdb on the PCR reads, gives a single entry per CDR3 protein. The profile shows hundreds of thousands of distinct CDR3 sequences, 13% of them singletons. Sequenced material: PBMCs, taken before TCRalphabeta/CD19-depleted stem cell transplant. The receptors derive from a girl aged 2 to 9 with congenital amegakaryocytic thrombocytopenia, due to receive a stem cell transplant.

This clonotype was seen a handful of times. V is TRBV15 and J is TRBJ2-7; 8 nucleotides match TRBD2. The germline V gene has CDR1 LNHNV and CDR2 YYDKDF (reference sequence). The CDR3 consists of 15 residues. Trimming at V came to 0 bases and at J to 4 bases, leaving 5 bases not matched to a gene. CDR3 bases: TGTGCCACCAGCAGAGAAAGCGGGAGTGGGTACGAGCAGTACTTC. Protein: CATSRESGSGYEQYF.

This clonotype was seen repeatedly, ten times or more. V is TRBV5-1 and J is TRBJ2-2; TRBD2 matches 8 bases. There are 15 residues in the CDR3. CDR1 and CDR2 from the germline V gene are SGHRS and YFSETQ. J was trimmed by 0 bases and V by 7 bases; bases with no gene match: 5. The CDR3 DNA reads TGCGCCAGCTCCAAGACTAGCGCGAACACCGGGGAGCTGTTTTTT. Protein product: CASSKTSANTGELFF.

This CDR3 is CASTDPRAWMGYTF. The CDR3 region has the DNA TGCGCCAGCACCGACCCGAGGGCCTGGATGGGCTACACCTTC. J is TRBJ1-2 and V is TRBV5-1, with D unclear. V shed 6 bases and J shed 8 bases, with 20 bases lying between them. Germline-derived CDR1 and CDR2 are SGHRS and YFSETQ. The CDR3 totals 14 residues.

This clonotype showed up many times. CDR3 region: CSALILGVAGEYNEQFF. The CDR3 coding sequence is TGCAGTGCTCTGATCTTGGGTGTTGCGGGAGAGTACAATGAGCAGTTCTTC. The rearrangement joins TRBV20-1 to TRBJ2-1; TRBD2 matches at 7 bases. The V gene end was trimmed by 5 bases and the J gene end by 4 bases; junction bases not matched to a gene: 17. The germline V gene encodes CDR1 DFQATT and CDR2 SNEGSKA (reference sequence). This CDR3 region has 17 residues.

This clonotype has at least ten counts. This chain connects TRBV29-1 to TRBJ2-7; no clear D. V was clipped by 4 bases and J by 2 bases, with 12 bases between them. Germline CDR1 is SQVTM and CDR2 is ANQGSEA. The length of the CDR3 is 13 residues. CDR3 DNA: TGCAGCGTTGTTTTTCACGGTACCTACGAGCAGTACTTC. As protein: CSVVFHGTYEQYF.

In this sample, this clonotype turned up many times. V and J are TRBV7-2 and TRBJ2-1, with 7 bases identical to TRBD2. The trim removed 4 bases at V and 13 bases at J, leaving 13 bases unmatched. The V gene's germline CDR1 is SGHTA and CDR2 FQGNSA. This CDR3 has 14 amino acids. The CDR3 coding sequence is TGTGCCAGCAGCTCTGCGACTAGCCTAATCAAACAGTTCTTC. It codes for CASSSATSLIKQFF.

The chain links TRBV30 to TRBJ2-1; D remains ambiguous. The V end was cut by 1 base, the J end by 4 bases, with 14 bases between. Germline V gene lookup returns CDR1 GTSNPN and CDR2 SVGIG (reference sequence). CDR3 size: 15 residues. DNA of the CDR3: TGTGCCTGGAGTGGATTAAGCAATACATACAATGAGCAGTTCTTC. Its protein is CAWSGLSNTYNEQFF. Supplemented by reference TRBV30 and TRBJ2-1, the full variable domain reads SQTIHQWPATLVQPVGSPLSLECTVEGTSNPNLYWYRQAAGRGLQLLFYSVGIGQISSEVPQNLSASRPQDRQFILSSKKLLLSDSGFYLCAWSGLSNTYNEQFFGPGTRLTVL.

In this sample, this clonotype turned up many times. The rearrangement links TRBV5-1 to TRBJ2-1; 13 bases align to TRBD2. This CDR3 has 17 amino acids. Germline CDR1 is SGHRS and CDR2 is YFSETQ. V shed 4 bases, J shed 7 bases, and the junction held 11 bases outside the gene matches. The DNA of the CDR3 is TGCGCCAGCAGCCCAAAATCCGGACTAGCGGGAGTTAATGAGCAGTTCTTC. Its translation is CASSPKSGLAGVNEQFF.

This clonotype has a count of ten or more. V is TRBV6-5 and J is TRBJ2-1, with D unresolved. The CDR3 loop spans 13 amino acids. Germline assignment: CDR1 MNHEY and CDR2 SVGAGI. The V end was cut by 0 bases, the J end by 8 bases, with 8 bases between. The CDR3 region is CASSYSSKDEQFF. CDR3 DNA sequence: TGTGCCAGCAGTTACTCCTCCAAAGATGAGCAGTTCTTC.

This clonotype has ten or more counts. The J gene is TRBJ2-7, the V gene TRBV27; TRBD2 matches at 10 bases. The V segment lost 3 bases and the J segment 6 bases; nucleotides outside the gene matches: 11. This CDR3 comprises 16 residues. The germline gives CDR1 MNHEY, CDR2 SMNVEV (reference sequence). The CDR3 sequence: CASSLGLAGEVSEQYF. The CDR3 DNA follows: TGTGCCAGCAGTTTGGGGCTAGCGGGAGAAGTATCCGAGCAGTACTTC.

In its sample, this clonotype was seen a few times. This chain connects TRBV30 to TRBJ2-1; D remains ambiguous. The CDR3 extends over 12 amino acids. Trimming took 1 base from V and 7 from J, leaving 8 bases between them. The germline gives CDR1 GTSNPN, CDR2 SVGIG (reference sequence). As DNA, the CDR3 is TGTGCCTGGAGTGGTTCAGGAAATGAGCAGTTCTTC. Translated, it gives CAWSGSGNEQFF.

This clonotype was counted ten times or more. The gene calls are TRBV20-1 and TRBJ2-3; D perhaps matches TRBD2 (5 bases). The CDR3 is made up of 12 amino acids. The V gene's germline CDR1 is DFQATT and CDR2 SNEGSKA (reference sequence). Deletions cut 6 bases from V and 9 bases from J, with 16 bases between. This CDR3 is CSAIVTRGTQYF. The CDR3 DNA sequence: TGCAGTGCCATCGTTACCCGGGGAACGCAGTATTTT.

This clonotype was found a few times. This chain connects TRBV11-2 to TRBJ2-5; possibly TRBD1 for D (6 bases). Trimming removed 2 bases at V and 4 bases at J, with 14 bases between. Per the germline V gene, CDR1 is SGHAT and CDR2 is FQNNGV. The CDR3 sequence is 15 residues long. CDR3: CASSLQGTSGETQYF. CDR3 coding DNA: TGTGCCAGCAGCTTACAGGGGACCTCTGGAGAGACCCAGTACTTC.

This clonotype was counted ten times or more. The gene calls are TRBV7-9 and TRBJ2-1; D remains unclear. The CDR3 is made up of 15 amino acids. CDR1 SEHNR and CDR2 FQNEAQ come from the germline V gene (reference sequence). Trimming stripped 1 base from V and 5 bases from J, with 12 bases between. CDR3 protein: CASSLEPGGHNEQFF. DNA for the CDR3: TGTGCCAGCAGCTTAGAACCAGGCGGTCACAATGAGCAGTTCTTC. The full variable domain, its missing parts supplied by reference TRBV7-9 and TRBJ2-1, is DTGVSQNPRHKITKRGQNVTFRCDPISEHNRLYWYRQTLGQGPEFLTYFQNEAQLEKSRLLSDRFSAERPKGSFSTLEIQRTEQGDSAMYLCASSLEPGGHNEQFFGPGTRLTVL.

The table lists this clonotype with many counts. The chain combines TRBV5-6 with TRBJ1-1; D not resolved. The CDR3 covers 15 residues. Trimming took 0 bases from V and 5 from J, leaving 14 bases between them. The germline V gene has CDR1 SGHDT and CDR2 YYEEEE. The DNA for the CDR3 is TGTGCCAGCAGCTTGGTGGGCACATTGGGGACTGAAGCTTTCTTT. It translates to CASSLVGTLGTEAFF.

This clonotype was picked up many times. The chain is built from TRBV11-2 and TRBJ2-5; either TRBD1 or TRBD2 may supply D (7 bases each). V lost 2 bases and J 4 bases, leaving 26 bases between the germline ends. Per germline, CDR1 SGHAT and CDR2 FQNNGV. The CDR3 extends over 19 amino acids. CDR3 amino acids: CASSLNRFRGQRDRETQYF. For the CDR3, the DNA is TGTGCCAGCAGCTTAAACCGTTTCAGGGGACAGCGGGACCGAGAGACCCAGTACTTC. The whole variable domain, remainder taken from reference TRBV11-2 and TRBJ2-5, is EAGVAQSPRYKIIEKRQSVAFWCNPISGHATLYWYQQILGQGPKLLIQFQNNGVVDDSQLPKDRFSAERLKGVDSTLKIQPAKLEDSAVYLCASSLNRFRGQRDRETQYFGPGTRLLVL.

The J gene is TRBJ2-1, the V gene TRBV12-3 or TRBV12-4; tentative D call: TRBD2 (5 bases). The length of the CDR3 is 14 residues. Trimming pared 5 bases from V and 7 bases from J, leaving 15 bases between. CDR3 residues: CASSPLGASNEQFF. CDR3 DNA: TGTGCCAGCAGTCCCCTGGGAGCTAGTAATGAGCAGTTCTTC.

The chain has TRBV2 and TRBJ2-7; D not resolved. The germline gives CDR1 SNHLY, CDR2 FYNNEI. Trimming took off 6 bases at V and 0 bases at J, with 9 bases between the two ends. There are 13 residues in the CDR3. The CDR3 region is CASRPPGSYEQYF. The CDR3 nucleotides read TGTGCCAGCAGACCGCCAGGCTCCTACGAGCAGTACTTC.

This clonotype was counted ten times or more. The V and J genes are TRBV7-2 and TRBJ1-3; D not resolved. The germline CDR1 and CDR2 sequences are SGHTA and FQGNSA. CDR3 size: 12 residues. Trimming removed 2 bases from V and 3 bases from J, with 2 bases in between. The DNA of the CDR3 is TGTGCCAGCAGCTTATATGGAAACACCATATATTTT. It codes for CASSLYGNTIYF.

This chain joins TRBV18 and TRBJ2-1, with unresolved D. The V and J ends lost 4 bases and 3 bases respectively, with 16 bases between them. The germline V gene has CDR1 KGHSH and CDR2 LQKENI. This CDR3 contains 16 residues. CDR3 DNA sequence: TGTGCCAGCTCACTGGAGCGCCCCACTTACTACAATGAGCAGTTCTTC. Amino acids: CASSLERPTYYNEQFF. Combining the CDR3 with reference TRBV18 and TRBJ2-1 gives the whole variable domain NAGVMQNPRHLVRRRGQEARLRCSPMKGHSHVYWYRQLPEEGLKFMVYLQKENIIDESGMPKERFSAEFPKEGPSILRIQQVVRGDSAAYFCASSLERPTYYNEQFFGPGTRLTVL.

This clonotype was counted many times. V usage is TRBV5-1 and J usage is TRBJ2-1, with 12 bases aligning to TRBD2. V shed 1 base, J shed 0 bases, and the junction held 8 bases outside the gene matches. Germline V gene lookup returns CDR1 SGHRS and CDR2 YFSETQ. This CDR3 comprises 19 residues. CDR3 bases: TGCGCCAGCAGCTTGCTAGGACTAGCGGGGTTCAGCTCCTACAATGAGCAGTTCTTC. Translation: CASSLLGLAGFSSYNEQFF.